These 21 T cell receptor beta chains were sequenced from one sample in a study of blood T cell repertoires in COVID-19. TCRdb's copy holds only in-frame clones and misses some; the assay was immunoSEQ multiplex PCR. This sample yields about 210,000 clones, of which 80% to 90% are seen a single time; 8% to 10% belongs to the top ten. Sequences were obtained from peripheral blood. The receptors originated from a woman between 45 and 65 years old with acute or convalescent COVID-19.

V is TRBV3-1 (or the pseudogene TRBV3-2) and J is TRBJ1-2; 10 positions agree with TRBD1. Trimming cost V 4 bases and J 8 bases; bases outside gene matches: 10. The V gene's germline CDR1 is LGHDT and CDR2 YNNKEL (reference sequence). There are 15 residues in the CDR3. Written as DNA, the CDR3 is TGTGCCAGCAGCCTTTCCGACAGGGGGCGTACGGGCTACACCTTC. As protein: CASSLSDRGRTGYTF.

This chain uses TRBV4-2 with TRBJ2-5; 9 bases fit TRBD2. The CDR3 spans 18 residues. CDR1 is LGHNA and CDR2 is YNFKEQ in the germline V gene. Unmatched junction bases numbered 10, after V lost 0 bases and J lost 2 bases. CDR3: CASSQDLARLAAQETQYF. In nucleotides, the CDR3 is TGTGCCAGCAGCCAAGATTTGGCACGACTAGCGGCACAAGAGACCCAGTACTTC.

V gene TRBV10-3 combines with J gene TRBJ2-1, with TRBD2 matching 10 bases. V was clipped by 0 bases and J by 1 base; unmatched bases: 3. Germline V gene sequence: CDR1 ENHRY, CDR2 SYGVKD. This CDR3 is 17 amino acids long. CDR3 nucleotide sequence: TGTGCCATCAGTGAGTCAAAACTAGCGGGGTCCTACAATGAGCAGTTCTTC. Its protein is CAISESKLAGSYNEQFF.

The rearrangement links TRBV12-3 or TRBV12-4 to TRBJ1-5, with a possible D match to TRBD1 (5 bases). The V end lost 7 bases, the J end lost 6 bases, and 13 bases lay between the germline ends. The CDR3 has 13 amino acids. CDR3 bases: TGTGCCAGCACCCCCGGCGGGGGTCAGCCCCAGCATTTT. It yields the protein CASTPGGGQPQHF.

Regarding this clone: Other nucleotide sequences in the sample specify the same CDR3. This chain connects TRBV19 to TRBJ2-3, with D hard to call. CDR1 and CDR2 (germline): LNHDA, SQIVND (reference sequence). This CDR3 is 13 amino acids long. Trimming removed 3 bases at V and 1 base at J, with 5 bases between. The CDR3 is CASSILGTDTQYF. In nucleotides, the CDR3 is TGTGCCAGTAGTATCCTTGGCACAGATACGCAGTATTTT.

This clone appeared a single time. J is TRBJ2-1 and V is TRBV7-2, with D maybe TRBD2 (7 bases). The V gene's germline CDR1 is SGHTA and CDR2 FQGNSA. The CDR3 sequence is 18 residues long. The V end lost 0 bases, the J end lost 1 base, and 16 bases lay between the germline ends. Here the CDR3 DNA reads TGTGCCAGCAGCTTAGCCGGGGGTGGGAGGGGGTCCTACAATGAGCAGTTCTTC. Residues: CASSLAGGGRGSYNEQFF.

The chain's CDR3 is CASSETGHRNYGYTF. CDR3 nucleotide sequence: TGTGCCAGCAGTGAAACAGGACACCGTAACTATGGCTACACCTTC. The chain uses TRBV6-1 and TRBJ1-2; tentatively, D is TRBD1 (5 bases). The germline V gene encodes CDR1 MNHNS and CDR2 SASEGT. The CDR3 consists of 15 residues. V dropped 2 bases and J dropped 1 base, with 11 bases sitting between them.

J is TRBJ2-3 and V is TRBV7-2; D is unresolved. The V gene lost 1 base and the J gene lost 2 bases, with 4 bases spanning the gap. The CDR3 has 13 residues. Germline CDR1 and CDR2: SGHTA and FQGNSA. In DNA form, the CDR3 reads TGTGCCAGCAGCTTAGGGCTCACAGATACGCAGTATTTT. Protein product: CASSLGLTDTQYF.

The V and J genes are TRBV5-6 and TRBJ2-4; 9 bases line up with TRBD1. The V gene end was trimmed by 7 bases and the J gene end by 2 bases; junction bases not matched to a gene: 10. The CDR3 is 16 residues long. Germline assignment: CDR1 SGHDT and CDR2 YYEEEE. CDR3 bases: TGTGCCAGCGAGGAGACAGGGGGAATATCCAAAAACATTCAGTACTTC. This encodes CASEETGGISKNIQYF.

The rearrangement uses TRBV2 and TRBJ2-4, with 8 bases matching TRBD2. V shed 8 bases, J shed 7 bases, and the junction held 7 bases outside the gene matches. Germline V gene sequence: CDR1 SNHLY, CDR2 FYNNEI. CDR3 length: 13 amino acids. The chain's CDR3 is CASRGLVVNIQYF. The CDR3 nucleotides are TGTGCCAGCCGGGGACTAGTTGTTAACATTCAGTACTTC.

The chain couples TRBV7-9 to TRBJ2-2; possible D gene TRBD2, 6 bases. CDR3 length: 16 residues. Trimming left V 8 bases short and J 6 bases short, with 22 bases between. The germline V gene encodes CDR1 SEHNR and CDR2 FQNEAQ (reference sequence). CDR3 amino acids: CASSTSGRGRAGELFF. The CDR3 nucleotides are TGTGCCAGCTCCACGTCCGGGAGAGGACGTGCCGGGGAGCTGTTTTTT.

The rearrangement uses TRBV7-2 and TRBJ1-2; D is perhaps TRBD1 (6 bases). The length of the CDR3 is 13 residues. Germline V CDR1 and CDR2: SGHTA, FQGNSA. The V gene lost 0 bases and the J gene lost 5 bases, with 7 bases spanning the gap. CDR3 sequence: CASSLARGYGYTF. The CDR3 DNA sequence: TGTGCCAGCAGCTTAGCCAGGGGATATGGCTACACCTTC.

The rearrangement uses TRBV7-2 and TRBJ2-6; TRBD1 agrees at 7 bases. CDR1 and CDR2 from the germline V gene are SGHTA and FQGNSA. This CDR3 spans 17 amino acids. V shed 1 base, J shed 0 bases, and the junction held 3 bases outside the gene matches. CDR3 in DNA: TGTGCCAGCAGCTTAGGACAGGGCTACTCTGGGGCCAACGTCCTGACTTTC. It yields the protein CASSLGQGYSGANVLTF. Combining the CDR3 with reference TRBV7-2 and TRBJ2-6 gives the whole variable domain GAGVSQSPSNKVTEKGKDVELRCDPISGHTALYWYRQSLGQGLEFLIYFQGNSAPDKSGLPSDRFSAERTGGSVSTLTIQRTQQEDSAVYLCASSLGQGYSGANVLTFGAGSRLTVL.

The chain employs TRBV11-2 and TRBJ1-2; no clear D gene. The CDR3 extends over 12 amino acids. Germline CDR1 reads SGHAT; CDR2 reads FQNNGV. The V gene lost 1 base and the J gene lost 6 bases, with 6 bases spanning the gap. The CDR3 loop reads CASSLGGNGYTF. CDR3 bases: TGTGCCAGCAGCTTAGGAGGAAATGGCTACACCTTC.

The V call is TRBV6-6, the J call TRBJ2-7; tentative D call: TRBD1 (6 bases). There are 12 residues in the CDR3. CDR1 MNHNY and CDR2 SVGAGI come from the germline V gene (reference sequence). V lost 3 bases and J 6 bases, leaving 9 bases between the germline ends. The CDR3 is CASSYQGSEQYF. The CDR3 DNA sequence: TGTGCCAGCAGTTATCAGGGGAGCGAGCAGTACTTC.

The gene calls are TRBV3-1 (or the pseudogene TRBV3-2) and TRBJ2-1, with 8 bases aligning to TRBD2. V dropped 11 bases and J dropped 8; count of bases not matched to a gene: 8. CDR1 and CDR2 from the germline V gene are LGHDT and YNNKEL (reference sequence). This CDR3 is 12 amino acids long. CDR3 nucleotide sequence: TGTGCCTCGGGGGGGTATGGGGATGAGCAGTTCTTC. Translation: CASGGYGDEQFF.

Of note for this clone: The same CDR3 can be traced to other DNA sequences in this sample. This sequence joins TRBV2 and TRBJ2-7; 9 bases fit TRBD2. V lost 6 bases and J lost 4; bases outside the gene matches: 4. The CDR3 runs to 13 residues. The germline CDR1 and CDR2 sequences are SNHLY and FYNNEI. Here the CDR3 reads CASRAGGGYEQYF. CDR3 bases: TGTGCCAGCAGAGCGGGAGGCGGGTACGAGCAGTACTTC.

The J gene is TRBJ2-2, the V gene TRBV6-6; 9 nucleotides align to TRBD2. Germline V gene lookup returns CDR1 MNHNY and CDR2 SVGAGI (reference sequence). J was trimmed by 0 bases and V by 6 bases; bases with no gene match: 20. The CDR3 spans 21 residues. DNA of the CDR3: TGTGCCAGCAGCCCCGATTATGGGGCGGGAGGGCCCTCTACGAACACCGGGGAGCTGTTTTTT. Protein sequence: CASSPDYGAGGPSTNTGELFF.

V gene TRBV2 combines with J gene TRBJ2-7; perhaps TRBD1 as D (6 bases). CDR3 length: 12 residues. CDR1 is SNHLY and CDR2 is FYNNEI in the germline V gene. Trimming removed 6 bases from V and 4 bases from J, with 10 bases in between. CDR3 sequence reads: CASSPRGYEQYF. In nucleotides, the CDR3 is TGTGCCAGCAGCCCCAGGGGTTACGAGCAGTACTTC.

Comment on this clone: Additional DNA sequences in this sample encode the identical CDR3. The rearrangement uses TRBV5-1 and TRBJ2-7, with 9 bases aligning to TRBD2. The germline V gene encodes CDR1 SGHRS and CDR2 YFSETQ. This CDR3 comprises 14 residues. Germline trimming cut 4 bases from V and 1 base from J; bases unmatched to any gene: 3. CDR3 in amino acids: CASSPLAGSYEQYF. CDR3 nucleotides: TGCGCCAGCAGCCCGCTAGCGGGATCCTACGAGCAGTACTTC.

This clone came up once. This rearrangement joins TRBV6-1 to TRBJ2-1; 7 nucleotides align to TRBD1. With V trimmed by 1 base and J by 5 bases, 5 bases remained unmatched. Per germline, CDR1 MNHNS and CDR2 SASEGT. The CDR3 consists of 15 residues. In nucleotides, the CDR3 is TGTGCCAGCAGTGAAGGCGTGGGACAGCACAATGAGCAGTTCTTC. It encodes CASSEGVGQHNEQFF.